Below, 7 T cell receptor beta chains from the same sample are listed, as sequenced in a study of Graves' ophthalmopathy and Graves' hyperthyroidism. Using RNA transcripts, the TCR beta CDR3 regions were amplified. Second-round multiplex PCR followed a first-round RT-PCR using HTBI primers. TCRdb passed the multiplex PCR reads through MiXCR, listing each CDR3 protein once. The table includes hundreds of thousands of distinct CDR3 sequences, over 40% detected once. Sequenced sample: peripheral blood. The receptor set was obtained from an adult man with Graves' ophthalmopathy.

The chain links TRBV12-3 or TRBV12-4 to TRBJ1-2; the D is unclear. V gave up 6 bases and J gave up 4 bases, with 12 bases separating them. The CDR3 consists of 13 residues. Here the CDR3 reads CASSLLWGYGYTF. The DNA for the CDR3 is TGTGCCAGCAGCCTTTTATGGGGCTATGGCTACACCTTC.

Note on this clonotype: One end of the junction fails to match germline, which may point to a read error. This chain links TRBV10-3 with TRBJ2-5; a possible D gene is TRBD1 (6 bases). Germline V gene lookup returns CDR1 ENHRY and CDR2 SYGVKD. This CDR3 spans 17 amino acids. The CDR3 loop reads CASSYFQGTSSGETQYF. CDR3 in DNA: TGTGCCAGCAGTTACTTCCAGGGGACATCTTCCGGAGAGACCCAGTACTTC.

This clonotype was picked up many times. V and J are TRBV12-3 or TRBV12-4 and TRBJ2-7; no clear D. Trimming cost V 4 bases and J 5 bases, with 12 bases left between them. The CDR3 loop spans 13 amino acids. The CDR3 region has the DNA TGTGCCAGCAGTTACGGCCCTGGGAACGAGCAGTACTTC. Its protein is CASSYGPGNEQYF.

This clonotype was counted a few times. The V and J genes are TRBV20-1 and TRBJ1-6, with D possibly TRBD1 on 6 matching bases. The V and J ends lost 0 bases and 1 base respectively, with 13 bases between them. Germline lookup yields CDR1 DFQATT and CDR2 SNEGSKA (reference sequence). The CDR3 totals 17 residues. CDR3 residues: CSARDETGRSYNSPLHF. The CDR3 region has the DNA TGCAGTGCTAGAGATGAAACAGGGAGGTCCTATAATTCACCCCTCCACTTT.

This clonotype was picked up many times. The chain employs TRBV19 and TRBJ2-7; D may be TRBD2 (5 bases). The germline V gene has CDR1 LNHDA and CDR2 SQIVND (reference sequence). The CDR3 covers 15 residues. Trimming shortened V by 2 bases and J by 0 bases, and 11 bases separated the two germline ends. In DNA, the CDR3 is TGTGCCAGTAGTATAATTGGGAGCAGCTCCTACGAGCAGTACTTC. Protein: CASSIIGSSSYEQYF.

This clonotype was counted at least ten times. The chain carries TRBV6-1 and TRBJ2-5; no definite D call. There are 13 residues in the CDR3. Germline lookup yields CDR1 MNHNS and CDR2 SASEGT. V lost 5 bases and J 5 bases, leaving 12 bases between the germline ends. CDR3 coding DNA: TGTGCCAGCAGTCAGAGGCCCCGGGAGACCCAGTACTTC. Translated, it gives CASSQRPRETQYF.

The chain links TRBV7-3 to TRBJ1-1; D remains ambiguous. V was cut by 2 bases and J by 3 bases, with 10 bases left in between. Germline loops: CDR1 SGHTA, CDR2 FQGTGA. The CDR3 runs to 14 residues. The CDR3 sequence: CASSLSPGDTEAFF. For the CDR3, the DNA is TGTGCCAGCAGCTTATCCCCCGGGGACACTGAAGCTTTCTTT.